This record looks at one T cell receptor (beta chain) sequence and its context. This entry belongs to a study of control samples from healthy donors and cancer patients. Sequenced by immunoSEQ multiplex PCR; TCRdb stores in-frame clones only, minus some. The sample has 90,000 to 150,000 clones, more than 70% seen once. Per the germline V gene, CDR1 is SEHNR and CDR2 is FQNEAQ (reference sequence). CDR3 size: 14 residues. V was shortened by 7 bases and J by 3 bases, with 16 bases between the two germline ends. The receptor was isolated from a man aged 35 to 55 in good health. This chain uses TRBV7-9 with TRBJ2-7; D not certain. Sequenced input: blood. This CDR3 reads CASMKEALVYEQYF. The CDR3 DNA reads TGTGCCAGCATGAAGGAAGCCTTAGTCTACGAGCAGTACTTC.